Below, 31 T cell receptor beta chains from the same sample are listed, as sequenced in a study of T cell repertoires in cytomegalovirus infection. MiXCR, run by TCRdb on the reads, gives a single entry per CDR3 protein. This sample has almost 500,000 distinct CDR3 sequences, with 11% found just once. Sequencing input: PBMCs. Receptors originate from a human donor in good health (CMV status not recorded). Some clones in this sample may be carry-over from other donors' samples.

To note about this clonotype: A single base separates this from a much larger clone, so it may be a read error. The V gene is TRBV25-1, the J gene TRBJ2-1, with 7 nucleotides matching TRBD2. Germline loops: CDR1 MGHDK, CDR2 SYGVNS. CDR3 length: 16 residues. This CDR3 reads CASSEYMREGLNEQLF. CDR3 nucleotide sequence: TGTGCCAGCAGTGAATATATGAGGGAGGGCCTCAATGAGCAGCTCTTC.

This clonotype was found many times. This sequence joins TRBV23-1 and TRBJ1-5; TRBD1 aligns across 9 bases. TRBV23-1 has ORF status, its function being uncertain. The ends lost 6 bases at V and 0 bases at J; junction bases unmatched: 12. The CDR3 extends over 18 amino acids. The CDR3 here is CASSPLGTGQDSNQPQHF. DNA of the CDR3: TGCGCCAGCAGCCCACTCGGGACAGGGCAAGATAGCAATCAGCCCCAGCATTTT.

The table lists this clonotype with many counts. The chain joins TRBV12-3 or TRBV12-4 to TRBJ2-2; 9 bases are a match to TRBD2. The CDR3 runs to 14 residues. The trim removed 6 bases at V and 6 bases at J, leaving 5 bases unmatched. In DNA, the CDR3 is TGTGCCAGCAGAGGCGGACTAGCGTCCGGGGAGCTGTTTTTT. This translates into CASRGGLASGELFF.

V usage is TRBV4-1 and J usage is TRBJ1-4; D unresolved. The CDR3 sequence is 16 residues long. CDR1 is MGHRA, CDR2 YSYEKL, per germline. With 3 bases removed from V and 2 bases from J, the gap between germline ends came to 13 bases. Here the CDR3 DNA reads TGCGCCAGCAGCCAGGCCTTTACGGCGACTAATGAAAAACTGTTTTTT. As protein: CASSQAFTATNEKLFF.

The table lists this clonotype with a few counts. The chain carries TRBV20-1 and TRBJ2-3; 9 bases align to TRBD2. The CDR3 contains 13 residues. Germline V gene data show CDR1 as DFQATT and CDR2 as SNEGSKA (reference sequence). V lost 6 bases and J lost 5; bases outside the gene matches: 6. CDR3 nucleotides: TGCAGTGCCAGCCAGCGGGGGGAAGATACGCAGTATTTT. Amino acids: CSASQRGEDTQYF.

This clonotype was seen a single time. Its ends do not fully match the called genes, so a read error is possible. The chain uses TRBV7-2 and TRBJ2-1, with TRBD2 identical over 9 bases. Germline V lookup: CDR1 SGHTA, CDR2 FQGNSA. This CDR3 is built from 17 residues. The CDR3 sequence: CASNLVRSSGTYNQQFF. The CDR3 DNA is TGTGCCAGCAACTTAGTTAGGTCTAGCGGGACCTACAATCAGCAGTTCTTC. Full variable domain (rest looked up from reference TRBV7-2 and TRBJ2-1): GAGVSQSPSNKVTEKGKDVELRCDPISGHTALYWYRQSLGQGLEFLIYFQGNSAPDKSGLPSDRFSAERTGGSVSTLTIQRTQQEDSAVYLCASNLVRSSGTYNQQFFGPGTRLTVL.

This clonotype was seen only a few times. The chain carries TRBV19 and TRBJ2-6, with D uncertain. Germline V gene sequence: CDR1 LNHDA, CDR2 SQIVND (reference sequence). The V and J ends lost 9 bases and 0 bases respectively, with 12 bases between them. The CDR3 spans 15 residues. Written as DNA, the CDR3 is TGTGCCAGCCGTGCCGACCGCTCTGGGGCCAACGTCCTGACTTTC. Protein sequence: CASRADRSGANVLTF.

Many counts were recorded for this clonotype. This sequence joins TRBV7-2 and TRBJ2-1; maybe TRBD2 (6 bases). Germline CDR1 and CDR2: SGHTA and FQGNSA. With 2 bases removed from V and 10 bases from J, the gap between germline ends came to 9 bases. The CDR3 extends over 12 amino acids. CDR3 loop: CASSLSREEQFF. The CDR3 coding sequence is TGTGCCAGCAGCTTAAGCCGGGAGGAGCAGTTCTTC.

V is TRBV7-9 and J is TRBJ1-5; D not resolved. This CDR3 contains 14 residues. The germline V and J ends were trimmed by 0 bases and 5 bases, with 8 bases remaining between them. Germline CDR1 is SEHNR and CDR2 is FQNEAQ (reference sequence). This CDR3 reads CASSLAGIDQPQHF. CDR3 sequence (DNA): TGTGCCAGCAGCTTAGCTGGTATCGATCAGCCCCAGCATTTT.

This clonotype was observed many times. The gene calls are TRBV5-4 and TRBJ2-6, with 8 bases matching TRBD2. Trimming took 2 bases from V and 4 from J; bases not matched to a gene: 8. CDR1 and CDR2 (germline): SGHNT, YYREEE (reference sequence). This CDR3 region has 17 residues. The CDR3: CASSFLTGGKGANVLTF. CDR3 nucleotides: TGTGCCAGCAGCTTCTTGACGGGAGGGAAAGGGGCCAACGTCCTGACTTTC.

This clonotype was found a few times. CDR3: CASSYRFERSLSSGELFF. The CDR3, as DNA: TGTGCCAGCAGTTACCGGTTCGAGAGGTCGTTATCGAGCGGGGAGCTGTTTTTT. The rearrangement links TRBV6-5 to TRBJ2-2; D not resolved. Trimming removed 2 bases at V and 7 bases at J, with 23 bases between. This CDR3 is built from 18 residues. CDR1 and CDR2 from the germline V gene are MNHEY and SVGAGI.

CDR3 amino acids: CAISESASITDTQYF. In DNA, the CDR3 is TGTGCCATCAGTGAGTCTGCTAGTATCACAGATACGCAGTATTTT. The chain is built from TRBV10-3 and TRBJ2-3; D unresolved. Per the germline V gene, CDR1 is ENHRY and CDR2 is SYGVKD. V lost 0 bases to trimming and J lost 2 bases, with 9 bases between them. The CDR3 consists of 15 residues.

This clonotype was observed a handful of times. CDR3 sequence reads: CASSAGPGHGRARDEQFF. The DNA of the CDR3 is TGTGCCAGCAGCGCAGGGCCGGGACACGGGAGGGCCAGGGATGAGCAGTTCTTC. The rearrangement joins TRBV3-1 to TRBJ2-1; 8 nucleotides align to TRBD2. There are 18 residues in the CDR3. Germline V gene data show CDR1 as LGHDT and CDR2 as YNNKEL (reference sequence). V was clipped by 5 bases and J by 8 bases; unmatched bases: 20.

Regarding this clonotype: The junction departs from germline at one end; a sequencing error may be responsible. J is TRBJ1-2 and V is TRBV7-6; 8 bases fit TRBD1. The CDR3 has 13 amino acids. Germline loops: CDR1 SGHVS, CDR2 FNYEAQ. CDR3 residues: CTSSRTGNYGYTF. Here the CDR3 DNA reads TGTACCAGCAGCCGGACAGGGAACTATGGCTACACCTTC.

This clonotype was seen many times. J is TRBJ2-2 and V is TRBV27; possible D gene TRBD1, 7 bases. V dropped 6 bases and J dropped 4 bases, with 18 bases sitting between them. CDR1 is MNHEY, CDR2 SMNVEV, per germline (reference sequence). This CDR3 contains 16 residues. DNA of the CDR3: TGTGCCAGCAGCCTTACGGCGGGACAGAGCACCGGGGAGCTGTTTTTT. Translated: CASSLTAGQSTGELFF.

This clonotype occurred many times. The V and J genes are TRBV6-5 and TRBJ2-1; no firm D call. The CDR3 covers 15 residues. Germline V lookup: CDR1 MNHEY, CDR2 SVGAGI. Deletions cut 6 bases from V and 2 bases from J, with 14 bases between. In DNA, the CDR3 is TGTGCCAGCAGCCCCGGTCGGATTACCTACAATGAGCAGTTCTTC. Amino acid sequence: CASSPGRITYNEQFF.

This clonotype was detected ten times or more. CDR3 nucleotides: TGTGCCAGCAGATCCGACAGGCCTCCTAGCAATCAGCCCCAGCATTTT. Translated, it gives CASRSDRPPSNQPQHF. The chain recombines TRBV2 with TRBJ1-5, with D tentatively TRBD1 (6 bases). CDR3 length equals 16 residues. Looked up from germline, CDR1 is SNHLY and CDR2 is FYNNEI. The V end lost 6 bases, the J end lost 0 bases, and 15 bases lay between the germline ends. Full variable domain (remainder filled in from reference TRBV2 and TRBJ1-5): EPEVTQTPSHQVTQMGQEVILRCVPISNHLYFYWYRQILGQKVEFLVSFYNNEISEKSEIFDDQFSVERPDGSNFTLKIRSTKLEDSAMYFCASRSDRPPSNQPQHFGDGTRLSIL.

This clonotype was detected ten times or more. The chain couples TRBV29-1 to TRBJ2-1; TRBD1 agrees at 10 bases. CDR1 is SQVTM and CDR2 is ANQGSEA in the germline V gene. This CDR3 has 16 amino acids. J was trimmed by 10 bases and V by 0 bases; bases with no gene match: 12. The CDR3 is CSVEDFRDRGLKEQFF. In DNA, the CDR3 is TGCAGCGTTGAAGATTTCCGGGACAGGGGCCTTAAGGAGCAGTTCTTC.

This clonotype was counted between two and nine times. V gene TRBV14 combines with J gene TRBJ2-3; D is undetermined. The CDR3 contains 17 residues. The V gene lost 2 bases and the J gene lost 2 bases, with 17 bases spanning the gap. CDR1 is SGHDN and CDR2 is FVKESK in the germline V gene. The CDR3 DNA follows: TGTGCCAGCAGCCAACGGCGGCCCGGGTCAACCACAGATACGCAGTATTTT. This gives the protein CASSQRRPGSTTDTQYF.

This clonotype was detected ten times or more. The V gene is TRBV7-8, the J gene TRBJ2-3; D unresolved. The ends were cut back, 8 bases at V and 0 bases at J, with 9 bases in the middle. Germline CDR1 and CDR2: SGHVS and FQNEAQ. This CDR3 is built from 13 residues. DNA for the CDR3: TGTGCCAGCGAACCCCCTAGCACAGATACGCAGTATTTT. Its translation is CASEPPSTDTQYF.

This clonotype was counted a few times. This chain joins TRBV28 and TRBJ1-2; TRBD1 matches 8 bases. CDR3 length: 15 residues. Germline CDR1 is MDHEN and CDR2 is SYDVKM. The V gene end was trimmed by 4 bases and the J gene end by 3 bases; junction bases not matched to a gene: 7. CDR3 protein: CASSSRAGGDYGYTF. As DNA, the CDR3 is TGTGCCAGCAGTTCTCGGGCAGGGGGCGACTATGGCTACACCTTC.

The DNA for the CDR3 is TGTGCCAGCAGTTTCCGACAGGGCGCAACTAATGAAAAACTGTTTTTT. It is translated as CASSFRQGATNEKLFF. This chain connects TRBV12-3 or TRBV12-4 to TRBJ1-4, with 7 bases fitting TRBD1. V trimming: 3 bases; J trimming: 0 bases; junction bases outside the gene matches: 4. The CDR3 sequence is 16 residues long.

The gene calls are TRBV6-5 and TRBJ1-4, with D possibly matching TRBD1 (6 bases). The V gene lost 2 bases and the J gene lost 5 bases, with 18 bases spanning the gap. There are 17 residues in the CDR3. Germline-derived CDR1 and CDR2 are MNHEY and SVGAGI. As DNA, the CDR3 is TGTGCCAGCAGTTACGGGCCCGGGGCAGGGGAGAATGAAAAACTGTTTTTT. This sequence encodes CASSYGPGAGENEKLFF.

This clonotype was counted ten times or more. The chain combines TRBV7-9 with TRBJ2-5; 7 positions agree with TRBD1. V dropped 2 bases and J dropped 0; count of bases not matched to a gene: 3. CDR3 length: 15 residues. Germline V gene data show CDR1 as SEHNR and CDR2 as FQNEAQ (reference sequence). This chain's CDR3 is CASSLPGQDQETQYF. The CDR3 DNA is TGTGCCAGCAGCTTACCCGGACAGGACCAAGAGACCCAGTACTTC.

This clonotype was seen ten or more times. The chain couples TRBV5-1 to TRBJ2-3, with D maybe TRBD2 (6 bases). V lost 0 bases, J lost 6 bases, and 11 bases lay in between. The germline V gene has CDR1 SGHRS and CDR2 YFSETQ. This CDR3 region has 14 residues. CDR3 amino acids: CASSLGSAGDTQYF. The CDR3 nucleotides read TGCGCCAGCAGCTTGGGATCCGCGGGGGATACGCAGTATTTT.

This clonotype was counted at least ten times. J is TRBJ2-1 and V is TRBV20-1; 11 bases align to TRBD2. The ends lost 0 bases at V and 9 bases at J; junction bases unmatched: 22. Germline CDR1 and CDR2: DFQATT and SNEGSKA (reference sequence). The CDR3 sequence is 20 residues long. The CDR3 DNA reads as TGCAGTGCTAGAGATCCGTCTAGCGGGAGGACGTCCCCTACTGAGGGTGAGCAGTTCTTC. It yields the protein CSARDPSSGRTSPTEGEQFF.

The V gene is TRBV6-5, the J gene TRBJ1-1; 8 bases are a match to TRBD1. Germline V gives CDR1 MNHEY, CDR2 SVGAGI. This CDR3 spans 13 amino acids. V lost 6 bases to trimming and J lost 3 bases; unmatched junction nucleotides: 3. The CDR3 DNA reads as TGTGCCAGCAGGACAGGGGCTCACACTGAAGCTTTCTTT. It codes for CASRTGAHTEAFF.

V gene TRBV20-1 combines with J gene TRBJ2-7; 11 bases map to TRBD2. CDR1 DFQATT and CDR2 SNEGSKA come from the germline V gene (reference sequence). The CDR3 has 16 residues. Trimming took 2 bases from V and 3 from J; bases not matched to a gene: 9. The CDR3 DNA reads TGCAGTGCTAGACCCTCCGGGGGACTAGCGGTCTACGAGCAGTACTTC. Translating it yields CSARPSGGLAVYEQYF.

The gene calls are TRBV18 and TRBJ2-7, with 8 bases aligning to TRBD2. J was trimmed by 3 bases and V by 3 bases; bases with no gene match: 7. The CDR3 runs to 15 residues. Germline V gives CDR1 KGHSH, CDR2 LQKENI. CDR3 sequence: CASSPPVAGSYEQYF. The CDR3 coding sequence is TGTGCCAGCTCACCTCCCGTAGCGGGAAGCTACGAGCAGTACTTC.

The chain couples TRBV30 to TRBJ1-5; tentatively, D is TRBD1 (6 bases). Germline V lookup: CDR1 GTSNPN, CDR2 SVGIG (reference sequence). CDR3 size: 13 residues. The V end was cut by 3 bases, the J end by 6 bases, with 12 bases between. This CDR3 is CAWRPQGRQPQHF. For the CDR3, the DNA is TGTGCCTGGAGACCACAGGGTCGTCAGCCCCAGCATTTT. Filled out from reference TRBV30 and TRBJ1-5, the complete variable domain reads SQTIHQWPATLVQPVGSPLSLECTVEGTSNPNLYWYRQAAGRGLQLLFYSVGIGQISSEVPQNLSASRPQDRQFILSSKKLLLSDSGFYLCAWRPQGRQPQHFGDGTRLSIL.

This chain links TRBV20-1 with TRBJ2-3; tentative D call: TRBD2 (5 bases). The CDR3 consists of 17 residues. Germline V gene sequence: CDR1 DFQATT, CDR2 SNEGSKA (reference sequence). Trimming pared 0 bases from V and 7 bases from J, leaving 23 bases between. The CDR3 loop reads CSARDTSSLTEVNTQYF. CDR3 coding DNA: TGCAGTGCTAGAGATACCTCTAGCCTAACGGAGGTTAATACGCAGTATTTT.